This record concerns one TCR beta chain sequence. The target antigen is unknown. This specimen comes from a study of identical twins. This CDR3 is built from 14 residues. The germline CDR1 and CDR2 sequences are SGHDT and YYEEEE. The V end lost 0 bases, the J end lost 8 bases, and 11 bases lay between the germline ends. The study's findings and limits: Fewer insertions characterized abundant cord blood beta clonotypes, whereas memory repertoires showed none. There was more out-of-frame TCR alpha sharing in monozygotic twins than models estimated. Cross-sectional statistics, not tracking of the same donors, supported the conclusions.

TCRdb independently ran MiXCR on the 5' RACE reads; one entry per CDR3 protein. This sample carries 700,000 or so distinct CDR3 sequences, 21% of them seen once, and the ten largest clones take roughly 4.3%. The same data also went into a second study, on T cells expressing NK-cell markers. According to that study: Seven HCMV-seropositive donors and one seronegative donor made up the eight sequenced donors.

This receptor was taken from a woman between 18 and 30 years old in good health. This chain joins TRBV5-6 and TRBJ2-2, with TRBD2 as a possible D gene (5 bases). The sample comprised PBMCs. CDR3 region: CASSLAGITGELFF. The CDR3 DNA follows: TGTGCCAGCAGCTTGGCGGGAATCACGGGGGAGCTGTTTTTT.